The rows below give T cell receptor beta chains drawn from one sample of a study of beta chain features in type 1 diabetes. The assay was immunoSEQ multiplex PCR, and TCRdb's table has in-frame clones only and misses some. The profile shows some 360,000 clones, 8% to 10% of them singletons. The sample taken for sequencing was central memory CD4+ T cells from blood. These receptors all stem from a young man with type 1 diabetes. The CDR3 runs from the conserved cysteine through the conserved F or W. The D gene is left open where the match is weak. A row's size may be missing; if present it is once, few, many or a size class.

>TRBJ1-5|few|TRBD1|15|TRBV15
TGTGCCACCAGCCCTGGGGACAGGGAGAATCAGCCCCAGCATTTT
CATSPGDRENQPQHF
>TRBJ1-1|.|.|13|TRBV10-3
TGTGCCATCACGGACGCCCCCGGAACTGAAGCTTTCTTT
CAITDAPGTEAFF
>TRBJ2-3|few|.|13|TRBV28
TGTGCCAGCAGTGTATACAGGGTCGGTACGCAGTATTTT
CASSVYRVGTQYF
>TRBJ2-7|.|TRBD1|14|TRBV5-1
TGCGCCAGCAGCCCCTTAGACAGGGTTTACGAGCAGTACTTC
CASSPLDRVYEQYF
>TRBJ2-3|few|TRBD1|17|TRBV11-3
TGTGCCAGCAGCTTAGGTTCCGGGACAGGGGGCACAGATACGCAGTATTTT
CASSLGSGTGGTDTQYF
>TRBJ2-2|.|.|12|TRBV4-3
TGCGCCAGCAGCCAGGGGACCGGGGAGCTGTTTTTT
CASSQGTGELFF
>TRBJ2-5|.|TRBD1|15|TRBV11-2
TGTGCCAGCAGCCCGGGGACAGGCAGTAGGCAGACCCAGTACTTC
CASSPGTGSRQTQYF
>TRBJ1-5|.|.|16|TRBV19
TGTGCCAGTAGTAACCCGGGCCGGGGAGGCAATCAGCCCCAGCATTTT
CASSNPGRGGNQPQHF
>TRBJ2-7|.|TRBD1|14|TRBV7-7
TGTGCCAGCAGTACAGGACAGGGGGCAGGTGAGCAGTACTTC
CASSTGQGAGEQYF
>TRBJ2-5|.|.|15|TRBV10-3
TGTGCCATCAGTGAGTCTAAGGTGGGCCAAGAGACCCAGTACTTC
CAISESKVGQETQYF
>TRBJ2-1|few|.|15|TRBV4-3
TGCGCCAGCAGCCATACCGCGCAGGGCGGACATGAGCAGTTCTTC
CASSHTAQGGHEQFF
>TRBJ2-7|.|.|18|TRBV11-2
TGTGCCAGCAGTTACAAGAGACATGGGAGGGGGTTTCAGTACGAGCAGTACTTC
CASSYKRHGRGFQYEQYF
>TRBJ1-1|.|.|14|TRBV19
TGTGCCAGTAACACAGGGAGACGGGACACTGAAGCTTTCTTT
CASNTGRRDTEAFF
>TRBJ2-7|few|.|14|TRBV11-1
TGTGCCAGCAGCCCCAGCGGGTGGAACTACGAGCAGTACTTC
CASSPSGWNYEQYF
>TRBJ1-2|few|.|14|TRBV2
TGTGCCAGCAGTGAAGCGGTGGCCAGCTATGGCTACACCTTC
CASSEAVASYGYTF
>TRBJ2-1|.|.|15|TRBV5-4
TGCGCCAGCAGCCAAGCGCCGGACTCCTACAATGAGCAGTTCTTC
CASSQAPDSYNEQFF
>TRBJ2-7|.|.|15|TRBV11-3
TGTGCCAGCAGCGAAACTTTTAGCAGCTGGCAGCGGCAGTACTTC
CASSETFSSWQRQYF
>TRBJ2-1|.|TRBD2|17|TRBV5-1
TGCGCCAGCAGCTTGACCCCGGGACTAGCGGGGAACAATGAGCAGTTCTTC
CASSLTPGLAGNNEQFF
>TRBJ2-7|many|TRBD1|14|TRBV7-9
TGTGCCAGCAGTTCACCGGGACAGGGTTACGAGCAGTACTTC
CASSSPGQGYEQYF
>TRBJ1-5|few|.|14|TRBV6-6
TGTGCCAGCAGTGCCTCAGGGAGCAATCAGCCCCAGCATTTT
CASSASGSNQPQHF
>TRBJ2-2|many|.|15|TRBV19
TGTGCCAGTAGTATCGGCCCATCATCTCCCGGGGAGCTGTTTTTT
CASSIGPSSPGELFF
>TRBJ2-7|few|.|14|TRBV28
TGTGCCAGCAGTTTGAGGAGGGGCGCCTACGAGCAGTACTTC
CASSLRRGAYEQYF
>TRBJ1-2|few|.|14|TRBV5-1
TGCGCCAGCAGCTTCGGCGGAACTAACTATGGCTACACCTTC
CASSFGGTNYGYTF
>TRBJ2-1|few|.|14|TRBV11-2
TGTGCCAGCAGCGCCGTGGGGGGCTACAATGAGCAGTTCTTC
CASSAVGGYNEQFF
>TRBJ2-1|.|.|15|TRBV18
TGTGCCAGCTCACCAAGTGTAGGGACCAACAATGAGCAGTTCTTC
CASSPSVGTNNEQFF
>TRBJ2-5|few|TRBD2|14|TRBV6-6
TGTGCCAGCAGCCTAGCGGGAGGGCAAGAGACCCAGTACTTC
CASSLAGGQETQYF